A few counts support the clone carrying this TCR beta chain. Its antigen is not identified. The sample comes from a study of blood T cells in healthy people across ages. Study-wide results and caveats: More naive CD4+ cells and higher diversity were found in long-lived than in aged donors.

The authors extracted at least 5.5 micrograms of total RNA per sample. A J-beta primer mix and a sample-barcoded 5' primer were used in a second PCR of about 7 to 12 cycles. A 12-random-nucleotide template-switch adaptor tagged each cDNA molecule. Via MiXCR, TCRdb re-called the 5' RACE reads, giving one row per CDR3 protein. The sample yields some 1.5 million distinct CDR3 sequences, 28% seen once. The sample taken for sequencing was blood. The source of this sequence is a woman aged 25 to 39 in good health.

The CDR3 DNA is TGTGCCAGCAGCTTAGATCTCAGGGGCTACACCTTC. This sequence encodes CASSLDLRGYTF. The J gene is TRBJ1-2, the V gene TRBV7-2; D is uncertain. Trimming shortened V by 1 base and J by 8 bases, and 8 bases separated the two germline ends. Germline V lookup: CDR1 SGHTA, CDR2 FQGNSA. This CDR3 region has 12 residues.